This TCR beta chain was captured by sequencing in a study of T cell responses to AZD1222 COVID-19 vaccine. A word on this clone: The target antigen is unknown.

Germline V lookup: CDR1 SGHRS, CDR2 YFSETQ. The CDR3 spans 14 residues. The ends were cut back, 0 bases at V and 4 bases at J, with 8 bases in the middle. Libraries were prepared by immunoSEQ multiplex PCR; TCRdb keeps only in-frame clonotypes and omits some of them. The sample lists about 190,000 clones; roughly 92% were seen once. Overall study findings and caveats: Reportedly, close to half of spike-specific TCRs are directed against unmutated variant regions. White British ancestry dominated among donors, who included more females, and clonal diversity was possibly underestimated. At baseline, just five to seven AZD1222 recipients tested seropositive. Dominant at 160-218 and 743-854, vaccine-associated CD4 TCRs also spanned spike.

This TCR was recovered from an adult who received the MenACWY meningococcal vaccine as a control. Sequencing used peripheral blood, obtained 28 days after the second dose of the MenACWY control vaccine. The rearrangement links TRBV5-1 to TRBJ1-3; D may be TRBD1 (6 bases). The DNA of the CDR3 is TGCGCCAGCAGCTTGGGGACAGACGGAAACACCATATATTTT. Its protein product is CASSLGTDGNTIYF.